The source of this TCR beta chain is a study of Ad26.COV2.S vaccination and SARS-CoV-2 variants. Whole-study results and caveats: After vaccination, substantial breadth of spike-specific CD8+ and CD4+ responses was reported. Spike-specific TCR breadth was greater in vaccine than placebo recipients. Comparability of non-spike TCR breadth was observed across vaccine and placebo recipients.

Regarding this clone: Its antigen is unidentified.

The CDR3 sequence is 14 residues long. Germline CDR1 and CDR2: SQVTM and ANQGSEA. Trimming took 6 bases from V and 2 from J, leaving 16 bases between them. Generated by immunoSEQ multiplex PCR, the TCRdb table keeps only in-frame clones and is missing some. The sample lists fewer than 150,000 clones, roughly 88% seen once, with approximately 5% in the top ten. The gene calls are TRBV29-1 and TRBJ1-2, with D maybe TRBD1 (6 bases). The source is a human donor who had recovered from COVID-19. Sequenced here: peripheral blood, sampled after recovery from COVID-19. CDR3 nucleotide sequence: TGCAGCGTGACAGACAGCGACAGGAACTATGGCTACACCTTC. This encodes CSVTDSDRNYGYTF.